This T cell receptor (beta chain) came from a study of cytomegalovirus exposure and HLA in healthy donors. CDR1 is SGHTA, CDR2 FQGNSA, per germline. V lost 3 bases and J lost 2; bases outside the gene matches: 3. This CDR3 is built from 14 residues. The PCR contained 60 Vbeta and 13 Jbeta primers. TCRdb keeps only in-frame clones here, not all; method: immunoSEQ multiplex PCR. In the table there are 90,000 to 100,000 clones, around four fifths of which are singletons. Remarks on this clone: What it recognizes is unknown.

The study's findings and limits: Per published reports, the classifier diagnosed cytomegalovirus status with high specificity and sensitivity.

This TCR was recovered from a woman aged 55 to 70 in good health and CMV-seronegative. The gene calls are TRBV7-2 and TRBJ2-7; 8 nucleotides agree with TRBD2. What was sequenced was PBMCs. This CDR3 is CASSFLAGPYEQYF. As DNA, the CDR3 is TGTGCCAGCAGCTTCCTAGCGGGCCCCTACGAGCAGTACTTC.